The rows below give T cell receptor beta chains drawn from one sample of a study of neurological immune-mediated disorders. MiXCR, run by TCRdb on the 5' RACE reads, gives a single entry per CDR3 protein. Counted here are some 68,000 distinct CDR3 sequences, roughly 15% occurring once; the ten biggest clones make up roughly 4.5%. Input material: PBMCs. The origin of the receptors is a female donor with HTLV-1-associated myelopathy (HAM/TSP). Both conserved end residues are part of each CDR3. The D gene is left open where the match is weak. Only part of the rows carry a size: once, few, many, or a class if the clone is expanded.

cdr3_aa	cdr3_nt	v_call	d_call	j_call	clone_size
CSARAGSGNQPQHF	TGCAGTGCTAGGGCAGGGAGCGGCAATCAGCCCCAGCATTTT	TRBV20-1	.	TRBJ1-5	many
CASSLTGRSGNTIYF	TGTGCCAGCAGCTTGACAGGCCGCTCTGGAAACACCATATATTTT	TRBV7-2	.	TRBJ1-3	many
CSVGRWTSGSQETQYF	TGCAGCGTTGGGAGATGGACTAGCGGTAGTCAAGAGACCCAGTACTTC	TRBV29-1	TRBD2	TRBJ2-5	many
CASSLSAGPQYF	TGTGCCAGCAGTTTATCCGCAGGGCCCCAGTACTTC	TRBV27	.	TRBJ2-5	many
CASSLNLGTDTQYF	TGTGCCAGCAGTTTAAATCTCGGGACAGATACGCAGTATTTT	TRBV12-3/TRBV12-4	.	TRBJ2-3	many
CATSDRDRGFNYGYTF	TGTGCCACCAGCGACCGGGACAGGGGTTTTAACTATGGCTACACCTTC	TRBV15	TRBD1	TRBJ1-2	few
CSASGGGLAGDRNNEQFF	TGCAGTGCTTCCGGGGGGGGACTAGCGGGAGATCGGAACAATGAGCAGTTCTTC	TRBV20-1	TRBD2	TRBJ2-1	many
CAISDSGRGYTRNEAFF	TGTGCCATCAGTGATTCGGGCAGGGGGTATACTAGGAATGAAGCTTTCTTT	TRBV10-3	TRBD1	TRBJ1-1	many
CASSFAGRSSNEQFF	TGTGCCAGCAGCTTCGCGGGACGCTCTTCCAATGAGCAGTTCTTC	TRBV7-2	.	TRBJ2-1	many
CAWSRMELEQYF	TGTGCCTGGTCTCGGATGGAGCTCGAGCAGTACTTC	TRBV30	.	TRBJ2-7	many
CASSLGQPNYGYTF	TGTGCCAGCAGCTTGGGGCAGCCAAACTATGGCTACACCTTC	TRBV5-6	.	TRBJ1-2	few
CASSSPTSGSTDTQYF	TGTGCCAGCAGCTCACCTACTAGCGGAAGCACAGATACGCAGTATTTT	TRBV5-4	TRBD2	TRBJ2-3	once
CASSLASGGHKLHF	TGTGCCAGCAGCTTAGCTTCGGGGGGGCACAAGCTCCACTTT	TRBV7-3	.	TRBJ1-6	few
CASSLPSTDTQYF	TGTGCCAGCAGCTTACCGAGCACAGATACGCAGTATTTT	TRBV7-9	.	TRBJ2-3	few
CASSPIGASGVTDTQYF	TGTGCCAGCTCACCGATCGGGGCTAGCGGGGTTACAGATACGCAGTATTTT	TRBV18	TRBD2	TRBJ2-3	.
CASHSGTFTDTQYF	TGTGCCAGCCATTCGGGGACATTTACAGATACGCAGTATTTT	TRBV5-5	.	TRBJ2-3	many
CASSLTVQETQYF	TGCGCCAGCAGCTTGACGGTACAAGAGACCCAGTACTTC	TRBV5-1	.	TRBJ2-5	many
CASCGLAGGLYNEQFF	TGTGCCAGCTGCGGACTAGCGGGGGGCCTCTACAATGAGCAGTTCTTC	TRBV6-5	TRBD2	TRBJ2-1	many
CARSYGQGGSSTQYF	TGTGCCAGAAGTTACGGACAGGGCGGATCAAGTACGCAGTATTTT	TRBV12-3/TRBV12-4	TRBD1	TRBJ2-3	.
CSARAGLQSYEQYF	TGCAGTGCTAGGGCGGGGCTTCAGTCCTACGAGCAGTACTTC	TRBV20-1	.	TRBJ2-7	many
CSARLRGGSAGRETQYF	TGCAGTGCTAGACTGCGCGGGGGGTCGGCTGGTAGAGAGACCCAGTACTTC	TRBV20-1	TRBD2	TRBJ2-5	many
CASSHFVQAGRNEQFF	TGTGCCAGCAGCCATTTTGTCCAGGCCGGCAGGAATGAGCAGTTCTTC	TRBV3-1	.	TRBJ2-1	many
CASSQADRGPHEQYF	TGTGCCAGCAGCCAAGCGGACAGGGGGCCTCACGAGCAGTACTTC	TRBV4-2	TRBD1	TRBJ2-7	many
CASNPPGPLDYTF	TGTGCCAGCAATCCCCCGGGCCCCCTTGACTACACCTTC	TRBV6-2/TRBV6-3	.	TRBJ1-2	many
CASSYVAARGPTIQYF	TGTGCCAGCAGTTACGTGGCGGCCAGGGGGCCAACCATTCAGTACTTC	TRBV6-5	TRBD1	TRBJ2-4	many
CASSLVADQETQYF	TGCGCCAGCAGCTTGGTGGCAGATCAAGAGACCCAGTACTTC	TRBV5-1	.	TRBJ2-5	many
CSARGQGGETQYF	TGCAGTGCTCGCGGACAGGGGGGGGAGACCCAGTACTTC	TRBV20-1	TRBD1	TRBJ2-5	many
CASSLGVSDEQFF	TGCGCCAGCAGCTTGGGGGTCAGTGATGAGCAGTTCTTC	TRBV5-1	.	TRBJ2-1	many
CASSTSRTVHGYTF	TGTGCCAGCAGCACGAGTCGGACAGTTCATGGCTACACCTTC	TRBV6-5	.	TRBJ1-2	many
CSARAPAQGQNIQYF	TGCAGTGCTAGAGCCCCGGCGCAGGGACAAAACATTCAGTACTTC	TRBV20-1	.	TRBJ2-4	.
CASSPDRGGNIQYF	TGCGCCAGCAGCCCGGACAGGGGAGGGAACATTCAGTACTTC	TRBV5-1	TRBD1	TRBJ2-4	.
CASRLGRASRSNQPQHF	TGTGCCAGCAGACTGGGCAGGGCCTCGCGGAGCAATCAGCCCCAGCATTTT	TRBV27	.	TRBJ1-5	many